These 25 T cell receptor beta chains originate from one sample sequenced in a study of CD8 T cells in Susac syndrome. cDNA came from around 0.5 to 1 ug RNA primed by random hexamers. TCRdb processed the immunoSEQ multiplex PCR reads anew with MiXCR; each CDR3 protein has one entry. The sample consists of 150,000 or so distinct CDR3 sequences, approximately 95% of them appearing once. Input material: CD4+ T cells from PBMCs. The receptor set was obtained from a human donor with Susac syndrome.

This rearrangement joins TRBV2 to TRBJ2-3; 8 bases match TRBD2. This CDR3 region has 14 residues. After removal of 7 bases from V and 0 bases from J, the junction contained 3 bases not matched to a gene. The germline V gene encodes CDR1 SNHLY and CDR2 FYNNEI. DNA of the CDR3: TGTGCCAGCACTCGCGGGGGGAGCACAGATACGCAGTATTTT. Translating it yields CASTRGGSTDTQYF. The whole variable domain, filled in from reference TRBV2 and TRBJ2-3, reads EPEVTQTPSHQVTQMGQEVILRCVPISNHLYFYWYRQILGQKVEFLVSFYNNEISEKSEIFDDQFSVERPDGSNFTLKIRSTKLEDSAMYFCASTRGGSTDTQYFGPGTRLTVL.

The chain joins TRBV20-1 to TRBJ1-6; TRBD1 is a possible D gene (5 bases). Looked up from germline, CDR1 is DFQATT and CDR2 is SNEGSKA (reference sequence). The CDR3 runs 15 residues. Trimming removed 6 bases at V and 10 bases at J, with 22 bases between. The CDR3 DNA follows: TGCAGTGCCCCATCGGGGGGGGGAGTAGGCTCACCCCTCCACTTT. Translating it yields CSAPSGGGVGSPLHF.

CDR3 loop: CATSRDRGPSNEQFF. Here the CDR3 DNA reads TGTGCCACCAGCAGAGACCGGGGCCCTAGCAATGAGCAGTTCTTC. The chain combines TRBV15 with TRBJ2-1; D could derive from TRBD1 or TRBD2 (5 bases each). V lost 0 bases, J lost 6 bases, and 12 bases lay in between. Germline CDR1 reads LNHNV; CDR2 reads YYDKDF (reference sequence). There are 15 residues in the CDR3.

CDR3 in DNA: TGTGCCAGTAGTCCTTTGTACGGGGGGCAGGGTGGCTACACCTTC. Encoded protein: CASSPLYGGQGGYTF. The chain uses TRBV25-1 and TRBJ1-2, with D possibly being TRBD1 (6 bases). Germline V gene data show CDR1 as MGHDK and CDR2 as SYGVNS. Trimming left V 9 bases short and J 7 bases short, with 24 bases between. This CDR3 contains 15 residues.

The J gene is TRBJ2-1, the V gene TRBV29-1; the D gene is possibly TRBD2 (6 bases). V shed 6 bases and J shed 0 bases, with 15 bases lying between them. The length of the CDR3 is 15 residues. The V gene's germline CDR1 is SQVTM and CDR2 ANQGSEA. The CDR3 sequence is CSVATRSDSYNEQFF. The CDR3 DNA reads TGCAGCGTCGCGACTAGGTCAGACTCCTACAATGAGCAGTTCTTC.

This chain uses TRBV7-9 with TRBJ1-1, with D possibly being TRBD1 (5 bases). The germline V gene has CDR1 SEHNR and CDR2 FQNEAQ (reference sequence). Trimming cost V 4 bases and J 4 bases, with 10 bases left between them. The CDR3 is 13 amino acids. CDR3 residues: CASSYGGATEAFF. The CDR3 DNA is TGTGCCAGCAGCTACGGGGGTGCCACTGAAGCTTTCTTT.

This clonotype appeared a single time. The gene calls are TRBV18 and TRBJ1-1, with D perhaps matching TRBD1 (5 bases). This CDR3 is 15 amino acids long. V was cut by 0 bases and J by 4 bases, with 12 bases left in between. CDR1 and CDR2 from the germline V gene are KGHSH and LQKENI. The CDR3 spells CASSPPFRAGTEAFF. CDR3 in DNA: TGTGCCAGCTCACCACCTTTCAGGGCGGGCACTGAAGCTTTCTTT.

The genes are TRBV29-1 and TRBJ2-3; D may be TRBD1 or TRBD2 (5 bases each). In germline, CDR1 is SQVTM, CDR2 ANQGSEA. The CDR3 covers 17 residues. Trimming took off 1 base at V and 3 bases at J, with 20 bases between the two ends. For the CDR3, the DNA is TGCAGCGTTGAAGGAGACCGGAATTCGGGACGGACAGATACGCAGTATTTT. It specifies CSVEGDRNSGRTDTQYF.

The V and J genes are TRBV7-6 and TRBJ2-1; D possibly uses TRBD1 or TRBD2 (5 bases each). CDR1 and CDR2 (germline): SGHVS, FNYEAQ. The CDR3 is 16 residues long. Trimming cost V 5 bases and J 4 bases, with 18 bases left between them. The CDR3 reads CASSPRKVGDYNEQFF. The DNA for the CDR3 is TGTGCCAGCAGCCCCCGTAAGGTGGGGGATTACAATGAGCAGTTCTTC.

CDR3: CASSPFSGEQYF. CDR3 coding DNA: TGTGCCAGCAGTCCTTTTAGCGGCGAGCAGTACTTC. The V call is TRBV12-3 or TRBV12-4, the J call TRBJ2-7; the D gene is possibly TRBD2 (6 bases). Trimming left V 5 bases short and J 6 bases short, with 11 bases between. CDR3 length: 12 amino acids.

The chain links TRBV7-3 to TRBJ1-6; D gene uncertain. V lost 5 bases and J lost 8, with 10 bases in between. Germline V gene lookup returns CDR1 SGHTA and CDR2 FQGTGA. The CDR3 length is 13 residues. CDR3 protein: CASSLVSDSPLHF. The CDR3 DNA sequence: TGTGCCAGCAGCCTCGTGTCCGATTCACCCCTCCACTTT.

CDR3 in DNA: TGCAGTGCTAGCGACTCTGGAAACACCATATATTTT. It yields the protein CSASDSGNTIYF. V usage is TRBV20-1 and J usage is TRBJ1-3; D gene uncertain. This CDR3 contains 12 residues. The V end was cut by 3 bases, the J end by 0 bases, with 3 bases between. Germline CDR1 is DFQATT and CDR2 is SNEGSKA (reference sequence).

The chain combines TRBV5-4 with TRBJ1-6; D uncertain. The CDR3 has 13 amino acids. Looked up from germline, CDR1 is SGHNT and CDR2 is YYREEE (reference sequence). V lost 0 bases and J 9 bases, leaving 7 bases between the germline ends. Here the CDR3 reads CASSLVAGSPLHF. In DNA, the CDR3 is TGTGCCAGCAGCTTGGTTGCGGGTTCACCCCTCCACTTT.

This clonotype was observed once. V gene TRBV9 combines with J gene TRBJ2-5; 10 nucleotides align to TRBD1. CDR1 is SGDLS and CDR2 is YYNGEE in the germline V gene. Losses at the gene ends were 4 bases for V and 4 bases for J; bases not matched to a gene: 4. CDR3 length: 14 residues. The CDR3 DNA reads TGTGCCAGCAGCCCTTGGGACAGGGGAGAGACCCAGTACTTC. The encoded protein is CASSPWDRGETQYF.

The chain joins TRBV7-8 to TRBJ2-5; the D is unclear. Trimming left V 6 bases short and J 4 bases short, with 9 bases between. The length of the CDR3 is 12 residues. Germline CDR1 reads SGHVS; CDR2 reads FQNEAQ. The CDR3 reads CASRLISETQYF. The CDR3 DNA reads TGTGCCAGCAGGCTAATATCAGAGACCCAGTACTTC. Filled out from reference TRBV7-8 and TRBJ2-5, the complete variable domain reads GAGVSQSPRYKVAKRGQDVALRCDPISGHVSLFWYQQALGQGPEFLTYFQNEAQLDKSGLPSDRFFAERPEGSVSTLKIQRTQQEDSAVYLCASRLISETQYFGPGTRLLVL.

The CDR3 sequence: CASRIHRISYEQYF. CDR3 DNA: TGTGCCAGCAGAATCCACAGAATCTCCTACGAGCAGTACTTC. V gene TRBV7-2 combines with J gene TRBJ2-7, with D uncertain. Germline V gene data show CDR1 as SGHTA and CDR2 as FQGNSA. CDR3 length: 14 amino acids. V gave up 6 bases and J gave up 0 bases, with 12 bases separating them.

This sequence joins TRBV3-1 and TRBJ2-1, with 8 bases that match TRBD2. CDR3 length: 15 amino acids. V was pared by 5 bases and J by 5 bases, with 8 bases of the junction left unmatched. Germline V CDR1 and CDR2: LGHDT, YNNKEL (reference sequence). The CDR3 sequence: CASSSGTRSNNEQFF. DNA for the CDR3: TGTGCCAGCAGCTCCGGGACTAGAAGCAACAATGAGCAGTTCTTC.

This clonotype was seen a single time. DNA of the CDR3: TGCGCCAGCAGCCAAGAACGGGTTAGCAATCAGCCCCAGCATTTT. Its protein is CASSQERVSNQPQHF. This rearrangement joins TRBV4-3 to TRBJ1-5; no reliable D call. This CDR3 has 15 amino acids. Germline V lookup: CDR1 LGHNA, CDR2 YSLEER. V was cut by 0 bases and J by 0 bases, with 6 bases left in between.

V gene TRBV29-1 combines with J gene TRBJ2-7, with D possibly matching TRBD1 (6 bases). The germline V gene encodes CDR1 SQVTM and CDR2 ANQGSEA. Trimming removed 6 bases at V and 1 base at J, with 7 bases between. The CDR3 runs to 11 residues. This CDR3 reads CSVGQSYEQYF. The CDR3 nucleotides are TGCAGCGTCGGACAGTCCTACGAGCAGTACTTC.

This chain connects TRBV20-1 to TRBJ1-3; no definite D call. The length of the CDR3 is 12 residues. Germline CDR1 DFQATT, CDR2 SNEGSKA (reference sequence). Trimming took off 3 bases at V and 0 bases at J, with 3 bases between the two ends. CDR3 residues: CSARASGNTIYF. Here the CDR3 DNA reads TGCAGTGCTAGGGCCTCTGGAAACACCATATATTTT.

J is TRBJ1-5 and V is TRBV5-4; D is unclear. With 4 bases removed from V and 5 bases from J, the gap between germline ends came to 16 bases. This CDR3 has 15 residues. Germline V lookup: CDR1 SGHNT, CDR2 YYREEE (reference sequence). CDR3 coding DNA: TGTGCCAGCAGCCTCGGAGGGAAGCATGATCAGCCCCAGCATTTT. This sequence encodes CASSLGGKHDQPQHF.

This chain uses TRBV14 with TRBJ2-1; D is ambiguous. The V gene's germline CDR1 is SGHDN and CDR2 FVKESK. The CDR3 is made up of 14 amino acids. V shed 0 bases and J shed 11 bases, with 14 bases lying between them. The CDR3: CASSQEVILVKQFF. Written as DNA, the CDR3 is TGTGCCAGCAGCCAAGAAGTCATTCTAGTCAAGCAGTTCTTC.

J is TRBJ1-1 and V is TRBV29-1; 7 bases line up with TRBD1. The CDR3 extends over 13 amino acids. Germline V gene lookup returns CDR1 SQVTM and CDR2 ANQGSEA. J gave up 0 bases and V 8 bases, and 6 bases lay outside the gene matches. This chain's CDR3 is CSSRQGMNTEAFF. CDR3 nucleotides: TGCAGCTCACGACAGGGAATGAACACTGAAGCTTTCTTT.

The genes are TRBV15 and TRBJ1-1; the D is unclear. The V and J ends lost 0 bases and 1 base respectively, with 9 bases between them. This CDR3 region has 15 residues. Germline CDR1 reads LNHNV; CDR2 reads YYDKDF (reference sequence). The CDR3 DNA is TGTGCCACCAGCAGAGAAGTATCCGGGAACACTGAAGCTTTCTTT. Its translation is CATSREVSGNTEAFF.

This chain joins TRBV20-1 and TRBJ2-7; 8 positions match TRBD2. V shed 6 bases, J shed 2 bases, and the junction held 3 bases outside the gene matches. The CDR3 runs to 12 residues. Germline V gene sequence: CDR1 DFQATT, CDR2 SNEGSKA (reference sequence). The CDR3 DNA reads as TGCAGTGCCGGGGGGGGCCCCTACGAGCAGTACTTC. It codes for CSAGGGPYEQYF.